The next 22 T cell receptor beta chains were all read from a single sample in a study of glioma-infiltrating T cells after dendritic cell vaccination. Time point meaning: after dendritic cell vaccination, including at tumor progression/relapse. Sequencing used immunoSEQ multiplex PCR; TCRdb keeps in-frame clones, though not all of them. This table has 110,000 or so clones, 90% appearing once. Sequenced material: blood, taken after dendritic cell vaccination. Every receptor here comes from a human donor with glioblastoma.

The V call is TRBV5-1, the J call TRBJ2-1, with TRBD1 matching 9 bases. The CDR3 covers 15 residues. The V gene's germline CDR1 is SGHRS and CDR2 YFSETQ. Trimming at V came to 5 bases and at J to 2 bases, leaving 5 bases not matched to a gene. In nucleotides, the CDR3 is TGCGCCAGCAGTCCGGGACAGGGAACCTACAATGAGCAGTTCTTC. It codes for CASSPGQGTYNEQFF.

The chain combines TRBV7-6 with TRBJ2-3; D is unclear. The CDR3 totals 13 residues. The V end was cut by 8 bases, the J end by 2 bases, with 11 bases between. From germline, CDR1 is SGHVS and CDR2 FNYEAQ. DNA of the CDR3: TGTGCCAGCGGCCAGACTGTCACAGATACGCAGTATTTT. This sequence encodes CASGQTVTDTQYF.

The rearrangement uses TRBV2 and TRBJ2-7; TRBD2 aligns across 11 bases. The CDR3 runs 14 residues. V gave up 7 bases and J gave up 4 bases; unmatched junction bases: 6. Germline CDR1 SNHLY, CDR2 FYNNEI. CDR3 in amino acids: CASKGTSGGYEQYF. The CDR3 nucleotides are TGTGCCAGCAAAGGGACTAGCGGAGGGTACGAGCAGTACTTC.

The rearrangement joins TRBV6-1 to TRBJ1-2, with D possibly being TRBD1 (6 bases). The CDR3 is 13 residues long. Trimming took off 6 bases at V and 0 bases at J, with 8 bases between the two ends. Per the germline V gene, CDR1 is MNHNS and CDR2 is SASEGT. The CDR3, as DNA: TGTGCCAGCAGAACAGGGCCTAACTATGGCTACACCTTC. This gives the protein CASRTGPNYGYTF.

The V call is TRBV11-3, the J call TRBJ1-1; TRBD1 aligns across 8 bases. This CDR3 spans 13 amino acids. The ends lost 5 bases at V and 6 bases at J; junction bases unmatched: 5. CDR1 SGHNT and CDR2 YENEEA come from the germline V gene. This chain's CDR3 is CASSMDRESEAFF. As DNA, the CDR3 is TGTGCCAGCAGCATGGACAGGGAGTCTGAAGCTTTCTTT. Variable domain in full (rest from reference TRBV11-3 and TRBJ1-1): EAGVVQSPRYKIIEKKQPVAFWCNPISGHNTLYWYLQNLGQGPELLIRYENEEAVDDSQLPKDRFSAERLKGVDSTLKIQPAELGDSAVYLCASSMDRESEAFFGQGTRLTVV.

The sample holds a few counts of this clone. The chain links TRBV7-9 to TRBJ2-3, with TRBD1 as a possible D gene (6 bases). The germline V gene has CDR1 SEHNR and CDR2 FQNEAQ (reference sequence). This CDR3 is built from 13 residues. Trimming removed 2 bases at V and 4 bases at J, with 7 bases between. The DNA for the CDR3 is TGTGCCAGCAGCTTATCAGGGGCAGATACGCAGTATTTT. It specifies CASSLSGADTQYF. The whole variable domain, filled in from reference TRBV7-9 and TRBJ2-3, reads DTGVSQNPRHKITKRGQNVTFRCDPISEHNRLYWYRQTLGQGPEFLTYFQNEAQLEKSRLLSDRFSAERPKGSFSTLEIQRTEQGDSAMYLCASSLSGADTQYFGPGTRLTVL.

This chain joins TRBV2 and TRBJ2-2; D perhaps matches TRBD1 (5 bases). The germline V gene encodes CDR1 SNHLY and CDR2 FYNNEI. Trimming removed 7 bases at V and 5 bases at J, with 14 bases between. The CDR3 extends over 14 amino acids. CDR3 protein: CASIRGRETGELFF. CDR3 in DNA: TGTGCCAGCATTAGAGGCAGGGAAACCGGGGAGCTGTTTTTT.

This chain links TRBV27 with TRBJ1-2, with 7 positions matching TRBD1. Germline V lookup: CDR1 MNHEY, CDR2 SMNVEV (reference sequence). The CDR3 has 15 amino acids. J gave up 0 bases and V 5 bases, and 6 bases lay outside the gene matches. CDR3 region: CASSDAGTANYGYTF. CDR3 bases: TGTGCCAGCAGTGATGCCGGGACAGCTAACTATGGCTACACCTTC.

The CDR3, as DNA: TGTGCCAGCAGTCGACAGGACGAGCAGTACTTC. Its protein product is CASSRQDEQYF. This rearrangement joins TRBV6-6 to TRBJ2-7; possibly TRBD1 for D (6 bases). The V end lost 5 bases, the J end lost 5 bases, and 7 bases lay between the germline ends. The CDR3 contains 11 residues. Looked up from germline, CDR1 is MNHNY and CDR2 is SVGAGI (reference sequence).

This chain links TRBV2 with TRBJ2-7; TRBD2 matches at 7 bases. V was pared by 5 bases and J by 0 bases, with 13 bases of the junction left unmatched. The CDR3 is made up of 17 amino acids. The V gene's germline CDR1 is SNHLY and CDR2 FYNNEI. The DNA for the CDR3 is TGTGCCAGCAGTTCCTACAAGGGCGGGGGAAGCTCCTACGAGCAGTACTTC. Translating it yields CASSSYKGGGSSYEQYF.

This sequence joins TRBV6-1 and TRBJ1-5, with D possibly TRBD1 on 6 matching bases. Germline loops: CDR1 MNHNS, CDR2 SASEGT. The V and J ends lost 7 bases and 10 bases respectively, with 20 bases between them. The CDR3 is 14 amino acids. The CDR3 is CASTSRGARAPQHF. The CDR3 coding sequence is TGTGCCAGCACCTCTCGGGGGGCCAGAGCCCCCCAGCATTTT.

The chain links TRBV5-1 to TRBJ2-3; D might be TRBD1 (6 bases). The germline CDR1 and CDR2 sequences are SGHRS and YFSETQ. Trimming removed 3 bases from V and 0 bases from J, with 14 bases in between. The CDR3 loop spans 16 amino acids. Here the CDR3 DNA reads TGCGCCAGCAGCTATGGGGGCGGGCCAAGCACAGATACGCAGTATTTT. Translated, it gives CASSYGGGPSTDTQYF. Based on the CDR3 plus reference TRBV5-1 and TRBJ2-3, the full variable domain is KAGVTQTPRYLIKTRGQQVTLSCSPISGHRSVSWYQQTPGQGLQFLFEYFSETQRNKGNFPGRFSGRQFSNSRSEMNVSTLELGDSALYLCASSYGGGPSTDTQYFGPGTRLTVL.

This clone has a single count. The CDR3 DNA follows: TGTGCCTGGACGGGCGGGGGGTCGCAAAACATTCAGTACTTC. This gives the protein CAWTGGGSQNIQYF. The chain links TRBV30 to TRBJ2-4, with 8 bases fitting TRBD2. The germline V gene encodes CDR1 GTSNPN and CDR2 SVGIG (reference sequence). The CDR3 has 14 residues. The trim removed 4 bases at V and 5 bases at J, leaving 7 bases unmatched.

This chain uses TRBV19 with TRBJ1-4, with 8 bases that match TRBD1. The CDR3 loop spans 14 amino acids. Per the germline V gene, CDR1 is LNHDA and CDR2 is SQIVND (reference sequence). J lost 7 bases, V lost 5 bases, and 6 bases had no gene match. CDR3 coding DNA: TGTGCCAGTAGTTCCGGACAGGGAATTGAAAAACTGTTTTTT. Translating gives CASSSGQGIEKLFF.

This rearrangement joins TRBV10-3 to TRBJ2-1; D may be TRBD2 (5 bases). There are 12 residues in the CDR3. Germline V gene lookup returns CDR1 ENHRY and CDR2 SYGVKD. V lost 9 bases, J lost 3 bases, and 9 bases lay in between. CDR3 region: CAMSSDYNEQFF. CDR3 DNA sequence: TGTGCCATGAGTAGCGACTACAATGAGCAGTTCTTC.

The genes are TRBV5-4 and TRBJ1-2, with 7 positions matching TRBD1. V lost 4 bases, J lost 8 bases, and 14 bases stayed unmatched. Germline V gene data show CDR1 as SGHNT and CDR2 as YYREEE (reference sequence). The CDR3 is made up of 15 amino acids. For the CDR3, the DNA is TGTGCCAGCAGCCCGGAGGGGGCGCTTCATGTCGGCTACACCTTC. As protein: CASSPEGALHVGYTF.

This chain connects TRBV5-1 to TRBJ1-2; no definite D call. Trimming cost V 6 bases and J 2 bases, with 14 bases left between them. The CDR3 loop spans 14 amino acids. The germline V gene encodes CDR1 SGHRS and CDR2 YFSETQ. The CDR3 sequence is CASTESSGNYGYTF. The DNA for the CDR3 is TGCGCCAGCACGGAGAGCTCGGGGAACTATGGCTACACCTTC.

The rearrangement links TRBV18 to TRBJ2-5; D uncertain. Trimming removed 8 bases at V and 1 base at J, with 17 bases between. The CDR3 is 15 residues long. Germline lookup yields CDR1 KGHSH and CDR2 LQKENI. The CDR3 reads CASSRGLIVQETQYF. CDR3 nucleotides: TGTGCCAGCAGTAGAGGCCTCATAGTCCAAGAGACCCAGTACTTC.

This clone was counted between two and nine times. This rearrangement joins TRBV9 to TRBJ1-2; D ambiguous. The CDR3 consists of 16 residues. Trimming cost V 3 bases and J 2 bases, with 17 bases left between them. CDR1 and CDR2 (germline): SGDLS, YYNGEE. CDR3 bases: TGTGCCAGCAGCGCCGCAAGTACAGAGTTCAACTATGGCTACACCTTC. It specifies CASSAASTEFNYGYTF.

The gene calls are TRBV7-9 and TRBJ2-7, with 8 bases that match TRBD1. Germline CDR1 is SEHNR and CDR2 is FQNEAQ (reference sequence). The J segment lost 0 bases and the V segment lost 5 bases, leaving 12 bases of the junction unmatched. This CDR3 spans 17 amino acids. CDR3 sequence reads: CASSPMARQGSSYEQYF. CDR3 sequence (DNA): TGTGCCAGCAGCCCAATGGCGAGACAGGGGTCCTCCTACGAGCAGTACTTC.

This clone was seen more than once but under ten times. The chain has TRBV5-1 and TRBJ2-7; 11 nucleotides agree with TRBD1. The junction had 13 bases not matched to a gene; V was cut back by 0 bases and J by 5 bases. The CDR3 is made up of 18 amino acids. CDR1 and CDR2 from the germline V gene are SGHRS and YFSETQ. The CDR3 is CASSLGKRTGGEENEQYF. The DNA for the CDR3 is TGCGCCAGCAGCTTGGGGAAGAGGACAGGGGGCGAAGAGAACGAGCAGTACTTC.

The chain is built from TRBV6-5 and TRBJ1-1; no definite D call. From germline, CDR1 is MNHEY and CDR2 SVGAGI. The CDR3 is 15 amino acids. The CDR3 sequence: CATSYGGDIVTEAFF. The CDR3 DNA reads as TGTGCTACCTCATACGGCGGGGATATAGTAACTGAAGCTTTCTTT.